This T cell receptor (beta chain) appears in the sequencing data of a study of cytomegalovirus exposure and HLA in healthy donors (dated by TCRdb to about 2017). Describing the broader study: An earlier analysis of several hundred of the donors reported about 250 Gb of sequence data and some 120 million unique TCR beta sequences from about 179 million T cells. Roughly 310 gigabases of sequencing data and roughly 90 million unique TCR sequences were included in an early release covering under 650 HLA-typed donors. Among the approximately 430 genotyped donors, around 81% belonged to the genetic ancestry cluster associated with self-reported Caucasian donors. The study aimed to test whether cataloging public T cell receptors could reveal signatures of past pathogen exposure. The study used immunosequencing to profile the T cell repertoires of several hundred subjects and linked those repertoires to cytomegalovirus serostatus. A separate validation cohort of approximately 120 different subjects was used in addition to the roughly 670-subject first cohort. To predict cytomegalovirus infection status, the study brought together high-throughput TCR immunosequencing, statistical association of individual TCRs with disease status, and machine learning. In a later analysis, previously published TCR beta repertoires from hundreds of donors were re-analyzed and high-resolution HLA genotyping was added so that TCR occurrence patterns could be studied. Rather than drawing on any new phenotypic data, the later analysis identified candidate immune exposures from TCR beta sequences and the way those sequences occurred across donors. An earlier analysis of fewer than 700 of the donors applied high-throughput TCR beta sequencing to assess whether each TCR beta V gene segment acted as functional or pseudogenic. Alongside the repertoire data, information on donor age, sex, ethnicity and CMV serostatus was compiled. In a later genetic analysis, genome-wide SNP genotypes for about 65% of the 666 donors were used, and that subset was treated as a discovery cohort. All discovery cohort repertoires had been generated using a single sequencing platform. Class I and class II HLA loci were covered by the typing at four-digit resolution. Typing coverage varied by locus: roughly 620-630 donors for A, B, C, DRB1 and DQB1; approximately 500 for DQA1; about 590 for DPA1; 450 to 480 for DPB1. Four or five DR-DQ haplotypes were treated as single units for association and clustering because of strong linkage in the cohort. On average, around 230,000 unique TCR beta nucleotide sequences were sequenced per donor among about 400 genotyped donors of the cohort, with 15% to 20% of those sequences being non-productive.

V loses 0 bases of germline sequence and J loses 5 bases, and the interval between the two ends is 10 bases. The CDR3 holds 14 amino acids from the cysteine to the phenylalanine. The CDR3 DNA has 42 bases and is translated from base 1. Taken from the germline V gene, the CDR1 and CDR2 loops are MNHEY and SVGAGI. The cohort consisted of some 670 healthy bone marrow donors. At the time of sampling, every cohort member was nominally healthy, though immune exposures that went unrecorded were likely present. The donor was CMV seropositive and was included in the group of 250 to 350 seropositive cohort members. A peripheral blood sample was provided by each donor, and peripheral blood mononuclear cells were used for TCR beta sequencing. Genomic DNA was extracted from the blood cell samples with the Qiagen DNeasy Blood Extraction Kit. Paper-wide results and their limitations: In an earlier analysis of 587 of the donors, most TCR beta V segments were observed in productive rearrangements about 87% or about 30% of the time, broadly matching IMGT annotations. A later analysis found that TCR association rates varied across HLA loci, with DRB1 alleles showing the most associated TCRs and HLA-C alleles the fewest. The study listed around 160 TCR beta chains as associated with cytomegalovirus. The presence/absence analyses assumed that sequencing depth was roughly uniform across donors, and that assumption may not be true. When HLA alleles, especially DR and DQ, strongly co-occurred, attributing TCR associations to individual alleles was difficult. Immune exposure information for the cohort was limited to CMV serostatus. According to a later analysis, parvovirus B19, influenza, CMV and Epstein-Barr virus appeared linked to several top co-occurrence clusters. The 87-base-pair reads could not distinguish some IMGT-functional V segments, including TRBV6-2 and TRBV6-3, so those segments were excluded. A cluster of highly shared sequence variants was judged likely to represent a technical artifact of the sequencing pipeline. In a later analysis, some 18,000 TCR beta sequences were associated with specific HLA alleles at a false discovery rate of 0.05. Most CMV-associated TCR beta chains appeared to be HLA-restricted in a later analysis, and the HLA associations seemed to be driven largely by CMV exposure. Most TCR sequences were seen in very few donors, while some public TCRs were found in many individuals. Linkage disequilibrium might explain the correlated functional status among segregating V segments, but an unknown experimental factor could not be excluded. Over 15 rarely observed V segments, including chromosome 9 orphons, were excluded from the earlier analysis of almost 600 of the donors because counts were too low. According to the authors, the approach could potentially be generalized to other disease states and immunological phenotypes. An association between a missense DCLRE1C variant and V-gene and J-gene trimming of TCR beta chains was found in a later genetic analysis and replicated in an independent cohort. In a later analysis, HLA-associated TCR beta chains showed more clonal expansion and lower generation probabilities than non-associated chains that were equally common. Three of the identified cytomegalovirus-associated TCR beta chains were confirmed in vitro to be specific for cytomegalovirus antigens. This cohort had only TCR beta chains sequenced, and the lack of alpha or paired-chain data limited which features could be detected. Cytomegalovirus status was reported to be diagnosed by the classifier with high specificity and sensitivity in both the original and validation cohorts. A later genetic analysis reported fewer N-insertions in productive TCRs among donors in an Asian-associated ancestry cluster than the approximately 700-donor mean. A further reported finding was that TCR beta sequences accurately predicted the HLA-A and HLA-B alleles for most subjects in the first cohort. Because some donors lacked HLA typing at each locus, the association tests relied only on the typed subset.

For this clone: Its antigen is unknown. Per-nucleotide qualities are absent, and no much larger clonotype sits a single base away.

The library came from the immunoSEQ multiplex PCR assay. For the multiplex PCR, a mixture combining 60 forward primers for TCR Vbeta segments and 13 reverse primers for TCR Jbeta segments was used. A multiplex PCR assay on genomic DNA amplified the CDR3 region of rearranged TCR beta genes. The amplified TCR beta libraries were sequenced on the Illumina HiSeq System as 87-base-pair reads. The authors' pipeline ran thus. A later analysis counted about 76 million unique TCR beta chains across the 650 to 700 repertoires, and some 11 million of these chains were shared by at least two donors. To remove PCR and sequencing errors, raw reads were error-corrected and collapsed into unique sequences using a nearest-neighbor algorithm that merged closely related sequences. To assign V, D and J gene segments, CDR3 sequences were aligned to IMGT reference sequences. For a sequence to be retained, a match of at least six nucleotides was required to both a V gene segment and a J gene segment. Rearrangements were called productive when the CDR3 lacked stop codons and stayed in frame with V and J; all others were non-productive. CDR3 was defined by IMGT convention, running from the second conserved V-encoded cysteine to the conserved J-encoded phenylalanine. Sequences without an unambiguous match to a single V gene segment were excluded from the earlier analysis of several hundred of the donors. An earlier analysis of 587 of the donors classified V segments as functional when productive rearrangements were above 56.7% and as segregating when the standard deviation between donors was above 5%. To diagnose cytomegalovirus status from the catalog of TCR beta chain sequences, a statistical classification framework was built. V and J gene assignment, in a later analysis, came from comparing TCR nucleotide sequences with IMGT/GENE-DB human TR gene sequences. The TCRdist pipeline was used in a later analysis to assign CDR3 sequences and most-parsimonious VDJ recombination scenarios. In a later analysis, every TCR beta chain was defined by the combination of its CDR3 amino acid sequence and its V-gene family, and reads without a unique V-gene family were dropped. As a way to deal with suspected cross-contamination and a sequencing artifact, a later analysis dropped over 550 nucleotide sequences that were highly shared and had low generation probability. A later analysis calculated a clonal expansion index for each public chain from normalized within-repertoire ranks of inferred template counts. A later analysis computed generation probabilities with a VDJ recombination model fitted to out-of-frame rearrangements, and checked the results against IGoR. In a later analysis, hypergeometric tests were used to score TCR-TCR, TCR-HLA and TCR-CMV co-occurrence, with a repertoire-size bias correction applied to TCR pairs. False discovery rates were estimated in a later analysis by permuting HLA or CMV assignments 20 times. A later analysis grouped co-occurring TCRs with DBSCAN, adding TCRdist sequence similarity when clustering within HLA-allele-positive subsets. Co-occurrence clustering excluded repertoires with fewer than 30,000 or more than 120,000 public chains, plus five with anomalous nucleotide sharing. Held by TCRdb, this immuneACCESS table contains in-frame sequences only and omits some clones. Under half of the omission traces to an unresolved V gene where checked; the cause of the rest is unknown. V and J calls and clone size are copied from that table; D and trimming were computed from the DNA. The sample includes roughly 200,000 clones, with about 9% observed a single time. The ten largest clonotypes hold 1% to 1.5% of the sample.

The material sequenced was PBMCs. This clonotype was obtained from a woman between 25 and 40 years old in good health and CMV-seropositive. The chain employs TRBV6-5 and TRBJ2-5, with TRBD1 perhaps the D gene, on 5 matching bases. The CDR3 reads CASSYSWGRETQYF. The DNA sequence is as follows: TGTGCCAGCAGTTACTCGTGGGGCCGGGAGACCCAGTACTTC.